This entry lists 23 T cell receptor beta chains sequenced from one sample in a study of regulatory T cells in long-lasting Graves disease. According to the study, TCR beta libraries were built with iRepertoire HTBI primers and CDR3-region Arm-PCR. One entry per CDR3 protein, called by TCRdb with MiXCR from the multiplex PCR reads. In the table there are around 450,000 distinct CDR3 sequences, approximately 15% of which are singletons. The time point denotes: newly diagnosed GD, antithyroid drugs for less than 3 months. Construction of the TCR library relied on RNA isolated from PBMCs. This sample was also put to use in a study of T cells in Graves' hyperthyroidism and ophthalmopathy.

Sequenced here: peripheral blood mononuclear cells (PBMCs), sampled at new diagnosis, from a patient treated with antithyroid drugs. Receptors originate from a woman aged 40 to 50 with Graves disease.

This clonotype was seen ten or more times. The CDR3 here is CASSPTGRSSYNEQFF. The DNA for the CDR3 is TGTGCCAGCAGTCCAACAGGGAGGAGCTCCTACAATGAGCAGTTCTTC. The rearrangement joins TRBV12-3 or TRBV12-4 to TRBJ2-1, with D tentatively TRBD1 or TRBD2 (6 bases each). The CDR3 totals 16 residues. Trimming pared 5 bases from V and 0 bases from J, leaving 14 bases between.

This clonotype was seen ten or more times. This chain links TRBV28 with TRBJ2-4; TRBD2 matches at 8 bases. The germline V gene has CDR1 MDHEN and CDR2 SYDVKM. The CDR3 is 14 amino acids. V dropped 5 bases and J dropped 4; count of bases not matched to a gene: 4. CDR3: CASSPSGGKNIQYF. DNA of the CDR3: TGTGCCAGCAGTCCGAGCGGGGGAAAAAACATTCAGTACTTC.

The chain uses TRBV11-3 and TRBJ2-1, with 9 bases matching TRBD1. The germline V gene encodes CDR1 SGHNT and CDR2 YENEEA. The CDR3 has 15 amino acids. V lost 5 bases, J lost 6 bases, and 8 bases stayed unmatched. As DNA, the CDR3 is TGTGCCAGCAGCGCCCCGGGACAGGGATCCAATGAGCAGTTCTTC. The encoded protein is CASSAPGQGSNEQFF.

The CDR3 sequence: CASSITADWPQHF. The CDR3 DNA is TGTGCCAGTAGTATCACCGCCGATTGGCCCCAGCATTTT. The genes are TRBV19 and TRBJ1-5; no clear D gene. The CDR3 spans 13 residues. The germline V gene encodes CDR1 LNHDA and CDR2 SQIVND (reference sequence). The V and J ends lost 3 bases and 9 bases respectively, with 12 bases between them.

This clonotype was seen at least ten times. This chain links TRBV6-1 with TRBJ1-2, with TRBD1 matching 8 bases. There are 13 residues in the CDR3. CDR1 and CDR2 from the germline V gene are MNHNS and SASEGT. V was clipped by 7 bases and J by 4 bases; unmatched bases: 5. The CDR3 sequence: CASTQDRAYGYTF. In DNA, the CDR3 is TGTGCCAGCACCCAGGACAGGGCCTATGGCTACACCTTC.

A note on this clonotype: A much larger clone is a single base away; this may be a read error. The CDR3 coding sequence is TGCAGTGCACCCTTAGCGGGAGGGGCCTACGAGCAGTTCTTC. Its protein product is CSAPLAGGAYEQFF. The chain combines TRBV20-1 with TRBJ2-1; 11 nucleotides agree with TRBD2. CDR1 and CDR2 (germline): DFQATT, SNEGSKA (reference sequence). The CDR3 runs 14 residues. Trimming removed 6 bases from V and 10 bases from J; junction bases left unmatched: 11.

The sample holds a few counts of this clonotype. The rearrangement joins TRBV5-1 to TRBJ2-5; TRBD2 agrees at 10 bases. The CDR3 consists of 17 residues. Losses at the gene ends were 4 bases for V and 2 bases for J; bases not matched to a gene: 11. Looked up from germline, CDR1 is SGHRS and CDR2 is YFSETQ. The CDR3 DNA sequence: TGCGCCAGCAGCCTCGGGCTAGCGGGGGATAATCAAGAGACCCAGTACTTC. Amino acid sequence: CASSLGLAGDNQETQYF.

This clonotype came up many times. The V call is TRBV2, the J call TRBJ1-2, with unresolved D. Trimming removed 5 bases at V and 3 bases at J, with 7 bases between. Germline lookup yields CDR1 SNHLY and CDR2 FYNNEI. This CDR3 spans 12 amino acids. CDR3 nucleotide sequence: TGTGCCAGCAGTCGGGAACACTATGGCTACACCTTC. Protein: CASSREHYGYTF.

V gene TRBV7-9 combines with J gene TRBJ1-1; 11 bases agree with TRBD1. The germline V gene encodes CDR1 SEHNR and CDR2 FQNEAQ (reference sequence). The CDR3 runs to 17 residues. The V segment lost 4 bases and the J segment 0 bases; nucleotides outside the gene matches: 7. In nucleotides, the CDR3 is TGTGCCAGCAGCTATCCGGACAGGGGGCTTATGAACACTGAAGCTTTCTTT. It yields the protein CASSYPDRGLMNTEAFF.

This clonotype was observed at least ten times. The chain has TRBV6-1 and TRBJ2-1, with D uncertain. The CDR3 runs 16 residues. Looked up from germline, CDR1 is MNHNS and CDR2 is SASEGT. V was pared by 4 bases and J by 0 bases, with 13 bases between. The chain's CDR3 is CASSGPTESSYNEQFF. The CDR3 region has the DNA TGTGCCAGCAGTGGACCGACTGAAAGCTCCTACAATGAGCAGTTCTTC.

This clonotype has at least ten counts. This chain joins TRBV6-5 and TRBJ2-5; D not resolved. V was cut by 2 bases and J by 3 bases, with 4 bases left in between. The germline gives CDR1 MNHEY, CDR2 SVGAGI. The CDR3 totals 12 residues. The CDR3 DNA is TGTGCCAGCAGTTACGGGAAAGAGACCCAGTACTTC. This translates into CASSYGKETQYF.

This clonotype has at least ten counts. The chain employs TRBV20-1 and TRBJ2-7, with a possible D match to TRBD1 (5 bases). The CDR3 spans 12 residues. CDR1 and CDR2 (germline): DFQATT, SNEGSKA (reference sequence). V dropped 6 bases and J dropped 6 bases, with 15 bases sitting between them. The CDR3 DNA sequence: TGCAGTGCCCACTGGCAGGGCCGCGAGCAGTACTTC. Its translation: CSAHWQGREQYF.

On this clonotype: Being one base from a much bigger clone, this may be a read error. The chain employs TRBV11-2 and TRBJ2-3; D perhaps matches TRBD1 (6 bases). The germline V gene encodes CDR1 SGHAT and CDR2 FQNNGV. This CDR3 is built from 18 residues. CDR3 sequence (DNA): TGTGCCAACAGCTCACTCAGGGGTGATATCTCTAGCACAGATACGCAGTATTTT. This translates into CANSSLRGDISSTDTQYF.

The rearrangement uses TRBV9 and TRBJ1-2, with a weak D call TRBD1 (5 bases). CDR1 is SGDLS and CDR2 is YYNGEE in the germline V gene. The length of the CDR3 is 13 residues. Trimming stripped 0 bases from V and 8 bases from J, with 11 bases between. The CDR3 nucleotides are TGTGCCAGCAGCGTAGAAGGGGATTTGGGCTACACCTTC. It translates to CASSVEGDLGYTF.

The J gene is TRBJ2-1, the V gene TRBV19, with D possibly being TRBD2 (5 bases). Germline V gene data show CDR1 as LNHDA and CDR2 as SQIVND (reference sequence). The germline V and J ends were trimmed by 10 bases and 4 bases, with 14 bases remaining between them. The CDR3 length is 13 residues. CDR3 residues: CATKGEGYNEQFF. The CDR3 nucleotides read TGTGCCACCAAGGGAGAGGGATACAATGAGCAGTTCTTC.

The CDR3 DNA reads as TGTGCCAGCACCAAAATACAGGGGGCCGGGTCACCCCTCCACTTT. It is translated as CASTKIQGAGSPLHF. The chain links TRBV27 to TRBJ1-6; 9 bases are shared with TRBD1. CDR1 is MNHEY, CDR2 SMNVEV, per germline (reference sequence). The length of the CDR3 is 15 residues. V trimming: 7 bases; J trimming: 10 bases; junction bases outside the gene matches: 11.

In this sample, this clonotype turned up many times. This rearrangement joins TRBV5-1 to TRBJ1-6; no firm D call. Per germline, CDR1 SGHRS and CDR2 YFSETQ. The CDR3 sequence is 15 residues long. V lost 2 bases and J 2 bases, leaving 8 bases between the germline ends. CDR3 loop: CASSFPAAYNSPLHF. The CDR3 bases are TGCGCCAGCAGCTTTCCGGCTGCCTATAATTCACCCCTCCACTTT.

This clonotype occurred many times. The chain joins TRBV7-8 to TRBJ2-7; 11 bases match TRBD2. Trimming removed 1 base from V and 4 bases from J; junction bases left unmatched: 6. Germline loops: CDR1 SGHVS, CDR2 FQNEAQ. This CDR3 has 16 amino acids. The CDR3 here is CASSLELAGDPYEQYF. The CDR3 DNA is TGTGCCAGCAGCTTAGAACTAGCGGGAGACCCGTACGAGCAGTACTTC.

The chain carries TRBV4-2 and TRBJ2-2, with D tentatively TRBD1 (5 bases). V lost 0 bases and J 7 bases, leaving 15 bases between the germline ends. Per the germline V gene, CDR1 is LGHNA and CDR2 is YNFKEQ. The CDR3 contains 16 residues. CDR3 amino acids: CASSQDYKGVNGELFF. The CDR3, as DNA: TGTGCCAGCAGCCAAGACTATAAAGGGGTGAACGGGGAGCTGTTTTTT.

This clonotype was picked up many times. The J gene is TRBJ1-5, the V gene TRBV6-1; the match to TRBD1 covers 8 bases. Germline V CDR1 and CDR2: MNHNS, SASEGT. J was trimmed by 2 bases and V by 4 bases; bases with no gene match: 13. The CDR3 sequence is 18 residues long. The CDR3, as DNA: TGTGCCAGCAGTGCCGTCAGGACAGGGCGGTCGGGCAATCAGCCCCAGCATTTT. It translates to CASSAVRTGRSGNQPQHF.

This clonotype has a count of ten or more. CDR3 sequence reads: CASSYSTGNTGELFF. In nucleotides, the CDR3 is TGTGCCAGCAGTTACTCGACAGGAAACACCGGGGAGCTGTTTTTT. The V and J genes are TRBV6-2 or TRBV6-3 and TRBJ2-2; TRBD1 might be the D (6 bases). Trimming left V 0 bases short and J 2 bases short, with 7 bases between. The germline V gene encodes CDR1 MNHEY and CDR2 SVGEGT. The CDR3 extends over 15 amino acids.

This clonotype has only a few counts. A much larger clonotype is one base distant, so this may be a read error. This chain joins TRBV12-3 or TRBV12-4 and TRBJ2-5; TRBD2 matches at 15 bases. The CDR3 is 17 amino acids. CDR3 sequence (DNA): TGTTCCAGCAGTTTATCGCCCGGACTAGCGGGAGGGGAGACCCAGTACTTC. Protein product: CSSSLSPGLAGGETQYF.

This clonotype was recorded many times. This sequence joins TRBV11-1 and TRBJ2-1; a weak D match, TRBD2 (7 bases). Trimming shortened V by 0 bases and J by 10 bases, and 13 bases separated the two germline ends. Germline V gene data show CDR1 as SGHAT and CDR2 as FQDESV (reference sequence). CDR3 length: 14 amino acids. CDR3 bases: TGTGCCAGCAGCTTAGCGGGAGGGGGAGAGGAGCAGTTCTTC. It translates to CASSLAGGGEEQFF.